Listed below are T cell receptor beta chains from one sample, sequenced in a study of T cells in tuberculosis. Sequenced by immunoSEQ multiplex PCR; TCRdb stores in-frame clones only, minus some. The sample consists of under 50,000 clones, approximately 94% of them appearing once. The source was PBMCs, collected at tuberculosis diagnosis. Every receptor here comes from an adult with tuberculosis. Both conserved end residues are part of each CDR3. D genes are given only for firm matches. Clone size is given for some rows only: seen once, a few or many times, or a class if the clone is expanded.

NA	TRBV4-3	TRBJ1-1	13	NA	TGCGCCAGCAGCGATGGTACTGCCACTGAAGCTTTCTTT	CASSDGTATEAFF
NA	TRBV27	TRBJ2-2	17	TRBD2	TGTGCCAGCAGTTTGCGGGGGACTAGCGGGGCCACCGGGGAGCTGTTTTTT	CASSLRGTSGATGELFF
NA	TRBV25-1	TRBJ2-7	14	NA	TGTGCCAGCAGTGAAGGAGGACGGGCCTACGAGCAGTACTTC	CASSEGGRAYEQYF
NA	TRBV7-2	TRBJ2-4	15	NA	TGTGCCAGCAGCTTATTACGCTACGGTATGGACATTCAGTACTTC	CASSLLRYGMDIQYF
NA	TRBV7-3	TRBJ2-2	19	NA	TGTGCCAGCAGCTCACCCGCTATGGGGGGTTGGGGAAACACCGGGGAGCTGTTTTTT	CASSSPAMGGWGNTGELFF
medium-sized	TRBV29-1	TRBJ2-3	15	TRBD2	TGCAGCGTTGACGTCGCGGGGGGCGGCACAGATACGCAGTATTTT	CSVDVAGGGTDTQYF
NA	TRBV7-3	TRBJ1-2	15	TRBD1	TGTGCCAGCAGCTTAAGCGGACAGGGGACCTATGGCTACACCTTC	CASSLSGQGTYGYTF
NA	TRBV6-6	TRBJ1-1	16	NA	TGTGCCAGCAGTTACCCAGGACGGACACTGAACACTGAAGCTTTCTTT	CASSYPGRTLNTEAFF
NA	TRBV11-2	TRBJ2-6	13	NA	TGCGCCGTAGGGGACTCTGGGGCCAACGTCCTGACTTTC	CAVGDSGANVLTF
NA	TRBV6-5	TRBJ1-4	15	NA	TGTGCCAGCAGTTACTCGGGGGGGCGCGAGGAAAAACTGTTTTTT	CASSYSGGREEKLFF
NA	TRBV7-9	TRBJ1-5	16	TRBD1	TGTGCCAGCCAGGAAGTCCGACAGGGACGTTTACAGCCCCAGCATTTT	CASQEVRQGRLQPQHF